One sample yielded the 23 T cell receptor beta chains listed below, sequenced in a study of radiotherapy plus CTLA-4 blockade in lung cancer. Sequenced by immunoSEQ multiplex PCR; TCRdb stores in-frame clones only, minus some. The sample includes about 60,000 clones, 77% of them seen just once. The sample in question was peripheral blood, obtained from a patient treated with radiotherapy plus ipilimumab. Receptors originate from a human donor with non-small cell lung cancer who had a partial response to radiotherapy plus ipilimumab.

The rearrangement joins TRBV18 to TRBJ2-5; a weak D match, TRBD1 (6 bases). The CDR3 loop spans 15 amino acids. The germline V gene encodes CDR1 KGHSH and CDR2 LQKENI. V was clipped by 3 bases and J by 4 bases, with 15 bases between them. The CDR3 spells CASSPAGLGGETQYF. DNA for the CDR3: TGTGCCAGCTCACCCGCGGGCTTAGGGGGAGAGACCCAGTACTTC. The whole variable domain, remainder taken from reference TRBV18 and TRBJ2-5, is NAGVMQNPRHLVRRRGQEARLRCSPMKGHSHVYWYRQLPEEGLKFMVYLQKENIIDESGMPKERFSAEFPKEGPSILRIQQVVRGDSAAYFCASSPAGLGGETQYFGPGTRLLVL.

This rearrangement joins TRBV20-1 to TRBJ2-7, with D unclear. Germline loops: CDR1 DFQATT, CDR2 SNEGSKA (reference sequence). V was clipped by 6 bases and J by 4 bases, with 10 bases between them. The CDR3 loop spans 11 amino acids. CDR3 amino acids: CSAPGWYEQYF. The DNA for the CDR3 is TGCAGTGCCCCAGGATGGTACGAGCAGTACTTC.

The J gene is TRBJ2-3, the V gene TRBV6-4; D is perhaps TRBD2 (6 bases). Deletions cut 3 bases from V and 2 bases from J, with 12 bases between. Germline V gene data show CDR1 as MRHNA and CDR2 as SNTAGT. This CDR3 is 15 amino acids long. The CDR3 nucleotides read TGTGCCAGCAGTGAAATCGGGGGAGACACAGATACGCAGTATTTT. Its translation: CASSEIGGDTDTQYF.

This sequence joins TRBV15 and TRBJ1-4; no reliable D call. Germline-derived CDR1 and CDR2 are LNHNV and YYDKDF (reference sequence). Trimming took off 3 bases at V and 0 bases at J, with 5 bases between the two ends. The CDR3 sequence is 14 residues long. As DNA, the CDR3 is TGTGCCACCAGCAGTGGAGCAACTAATGAAAAACTGTTTTTT. It encodes CATSSGATNEKLFF.

This chain uses TRBV6-6 with TRBJ2-4; D might be TRBD1 (5 bases). CDR1 is MNHNY, CDR2 SVGAGI, per germline (reference sequence). Deletions cut 5 bases from V and 5 bases from J, with 19 bases between. This CDR3 has 16 residues. In DNA, the CDR3 is TGTGCCAGCAGTCCCCTTCTGACAGCCAGACAAAACATTCAGTACTTC. Its protein product is CASSPLLTARQNIQYF.

The chain couples TRBV6-1 to TRBJ2-5, with D perhaps TRBD1 (6 bases). This CDR3 has 16 amino acids. V lost 0 bases and J lost 2, with 13 bases in between. Germline assignment: CDR1 MNHNS and CDR2 SASEGT. The CDR3 loop reads CASSEALGAGQETQYF. CDR3 coding DNA: TGTGCCAGCAGTGAAGCTTTGGGGGCAGGGCAAGAGACCCAGTACTTC.

This chain joins TRBV6-1 and TRBJ1-5; maybe TRBD1 (5 bases). Germline lookup yields CDR1 MNHNS and CDR2 SASEGT. The ends were cut back, 0 bases at V and 6 bases at J, with 9 bases in the middle. The CDR3 is 14 amino acids. CDR3 nucleotide sequence: TGTGCCAGCAGTGAAGCGGGGGGGACTCAGCCCCAGCATTTT. Amino acid sequence: CASSEAGGTQPQHF.

V gene TRBV10-1 combines with J gene TRBJ2-7, with 7 bases matching TRBD2. With V trimmed by 4 bases and J by 4 bases, 1 base remained unmatched. Germline loops: CDR1 WNHNN, CDR2 SYGVQD (reference sequence). This CDR3 region has 12 residues. CDR3 sequence (DNA): TGCGCCAGCAGTGTAGCGGGTTACGAGCAGTACTTC. Protein product: CASSVAGYEQYF.

This clone turned up a few times. The gene calls are TRBV7-9 and TRBJ2-4, with 13 bases that match TRBD2. Germline CDR1 and CDR2: SEHNR and FQNEAQ (reference sequence). The CDR3 is 15 residues long. V lost 2 bases, J lost 8 bases, and 3 bases stayed unmatched. In DNA form, the CDR3 reads TGTGCCAGCAGCTTAACTAGCGGGGGGGCGGACATTCAGTACTTC. It codes for CASSLTSGGADIQYF.

The V and J genes are TRBV5-5 and TRBJ2-7; 9 nucleotides align to TRBD1. The CDR3 extends over 15 amino acids. V trimming: 1 base; J trimming: 4 bases; junction bases outside the gene matches: 6. Looked up from germline, CDR1 is SGHKS and CDR2 is YYEKEE (reference sequence). CDR3 nucleotide sequence: TGTGCCAGCAGCTTGTATTCCGGGACAGGGTACGAGCAGTACTTC. This sequence encodes CASSLYSGTGYEQYF.

The gene calls are TRBV5-1 and TRBJ1-3, with 8 bases identical to TRBD1. Germline CDR1 and CDR2: SGHRS and YFSETQ. The CDR3 spans 14 residues. Losses at the gene ends were 4 bases for V and 4 bases for J; bases not matched to a gene: 4. CDR3 nucleotide sequence: TGCGCCAGCAGCCGGACAGGGAACGGAAACACCATATATTTT. It codes for CASSRTGNGNTIYF.

The rearrangement joins TRBV4-1 to TRBJ1-1, with D perhaps matching TRBD1 (5 bases). Germline V gene sequence: CDR1 MGHRA, CDR2 YSYEKL. The germline V and J ends were trimmed by 1 base and 5 bases, with 8 bases remaining between them. CDR3 length equals 13 residues. The CDR3 bases are TGCGCCAGCAGCCAAGTCCGGACAACTGAAGCTTTCTTT. This codes for CASSQVRTTEAFF.

As to this clone: An end of the junction does not agree with germline; a read error may underlie this. The V and J genes are TRBV30 and TRBJ1-5; 9 nucleotides line up with TRBD1. Looked up from germline, CDR1 is GTSNPN and CDR2 is SVGIG (reference sequence). There are 16 residues in the CDR3. CDR3 in DNA: TGTGCCTGGGGGCGACAGGGGGGGTATAGCAACCAGCCCCAGCATTTT. Translating it yields CAWGRQGGYSNQPQHF.

V gene TRBV28 combines with J gene TRBJ1-2, with D tentatively TRBD1 (6 bases). The CDR3 spans 13 residues. With 6 bases removed from V and 4 bases from J, the gap between germline ends came to 12 bases. Germline values: CDR1 MDHEN, CDR2 SYDVKM. The DNA of the CDR3 is TGTGCCAGCAGCCTCGACAGGATCTATGGCTACACCTTC. Translated, it gives CASSLDRIYGYTF.

This chain connects TRBV10-2 to TRBJ2-5, with 10 bases lining up with TRBD2. Germline lookup yields CDR1 WSHSY and CDR2 SAAADI. CDR3 length: 14 amino acids. J lost 4 bases, V lost 7 bases, and 6 bases had no gene match. In DNA, the CDR3 is TGCGCCAGCACCCTGATAGCGGGGGGAGAGACCCAGTACTTC. Translation gives CASTLIAGGETQYF.

The CDR3 DNA follows: TGTGCCATCTCGGGACTGCCAGCGAACACCGGGGAGCTGTTTTTT. Encoded protein: CAISGLPANTGELFF. The chain has TRBV28 and TRBJ2-2; a possible D gene is TRBD2 (6 bases). Trimming cost V 10 bases and J 0 bases, with 15 bases left between them. CDR3 length: 15 residues. The germline V gene encodes CDR1 MDHEN and CDR2 SYDVKM.

The V and J genes are TRBV9 and TRBJ1-2; D not resolved. This CDR3 is built from 13 residues. Trimming took 5 bases from V and 0 from J, leaving 8 bases between them. CDR1 SGDLS and CDR2 YYNGEE come from the germline V gene. CDR3 loop: CASSYSANYGYTF. The CDR3 nucleotides read TGTGCCAGCAGTTATTCGGCTAACTATGGCTACACCTTC.

V is TRBV5-4 and J is TRBJ1-4; 9 nucleotides match TRBD1. With V trimmed by 5 bases and J by 5 bases, 7 bases remained unmatched. CDR3 length: 15 amino acids. CDR1 is SGHNT and CDR2 is YYREEE in the germline V gene (reference sequence). CDR3 nucleotide sequence: TGTGCCAGCAGTATCGGGACAGGGCGGAATGAAAAACTGTTTTTT. This encodes CASSIGTGRNEKLFF.

The chain combines TRBV19 with TRBJ2-3; TRBD1 matches at 7 bases. The CDR3 contains 13 residues. Looked up from germline, CDR1 is LNHDA and CDR2 is SQIVND (reference sequence). V shed 7 bases, J shed 8 bases, and the junction held 9 bases outside the gene matches. The CDR3 DNA is TGTGCCAGTACGGTCTCGGGACAGCTTACGCAGTATTTT. Its translation: CASTVSGQLTQYF.

The chain links TRBV19 to TRBJ1-2; TRBD1 matches at 7 bases. The V gene's germline CDR1 is LNHDA and CDR2 SQIVND (reference sequence). The V gene end was trimmed by 4 bases and the J gene end by 4 bases; junction bases not matched to a gene: 9. This CDR3 spans 15 amino acids. The CDR3 nucleotides read TGTGCCAGTAGTACTTGGGACAGCCCTAGCTATGGCTACACCTTC. Translating gives CASSTWDSPSYGYTF.

The chain is built from TRBV9 and TRBJ2-7, with a weak D call TRBD1 (6 bases). Germline loops: CDR1 SGDLS, CDR2 YYNGEE. CDR3 length equals 14 residues. Trimming pared 0 bases from V and 4 bases from J, leaving 11 bases between. The DNA for the CDR3 is TGTGCCAGCAGCGTAGGCCCCAGGGGATACGAGCAGTACTTC. Its protein is CASSVGPRGYEQYF. Using reference TRBV9 and TRBJ2-7 for the parts outside the CDR3, the full variable domain is DSGVTQTPKHLITATGQRVTLRCSPRSGDLSVYWYQQSLDQGLQFLIQYYNGEERAKGNILERFSAQQFPDLHSELNLSSLELGDSALYFCASSVGPRGYEQYFGPGTRLTVT.

The chain has TRBV5-1 and TRBJ1-1, with 7 bases identical to TRBD1. The CDR3 covers 15 residues. From germline, CDR1 is SGHRS and CDR2 YFSETQ. V lost 4 bases to trimming and J lost 3 bases; unmatched junction nucleotides: 9. The CDR3 sequence is CASSLGQVVDTEAFF. The DNA of the CDR3 is TGCGCCAGCAGCCTCGGACAGGTAGTCGACACTGAAGCTTTCTTT.

The gene calls are TRBV4-2 and TRBJ2-3, with 10 bases identical to TRBD2. The J segment lost 6 bases and the V segment lost 4 bases, leaving 10 bases of the junction unmatched. The germline CDR1 and CDR2 sequences are LGHNA and YNFKEQ. The CDR3 has 16 residues. The CDR3 here is CASSPQGLAVMDTQYF. CDR3 coding DNA: TGTGCCAGCAGCCCGCAAGGACTAGCGGTCATGGATACGCAGTATTTT.